Below are 25 T cell receptor beta chains sequenced from a single sample in a study of blood T cells in healthy people across ages. The authors ran a second PCR of 7 to 11 cycles using a sample-barcoded 5' primer and a J-beta primer mix. TCRdb itself ran the 5' RACE reads through MiXCR, one entry per CDR3 protein. The sample gives fewer than 650,000 distinct CDR3 sequences, about 27% of which show up once; roughly 3.5% is in the top ten. These data were also filed under a second study, of T cells of mothers and their children.

The sequencing input was blood. The receptors stem from a boy younger than 10 in good health.

The genes are TRBV6-1 and TRBJ2-6; 9 bases line up with TRBD1. Per the germline V gene, CDR1 is MNHNS and CDR2 is SASEGT. CDR3 length equals 20 residues. The V and J ends lost 2 bases and 0 bases, in that order; junction bases with no gene match: 11. Here the CDR3 DNA reads TGTGCCAGCAGTGAATATGTGAGGACAGGGGCAGTCTCTGGGGCCAACGTCCTGACTTTC. Protein product: CASSEYVRTGAVSGANVLTF.

This clonotype has only a few counts. V and J are TRBV3-1 and TRBJ2-4, with D perhaps assigned TRBD1 or TRBD2 (5 bases each). The CDR3 is 16 residues long. Deletions cut 2 bases from V and 4 bases from J, with 15 bases between. From germline, CDR1 is LGHDT and CDR2 YNNKEL (reference sequence). The CDR3 bases are TGTGCCAGCAGCCAAATGGGCCCCGGGGCTAAAAACATTCAGTACTTC. It translates to CASSQMGPGAKNIQYF.

CDR3 region: CASSYEGLRQPQHF. In DNA form, the CDR3 reads TGTGCCAGCAGTTACGAAGGGCTAAGGCAGCCCCAGCATTTT. The chain joins TRBV28 to TRBJ1-5, with D hard to call. The CDR3 consists of 14 residues. The V end lost 4 bases, the J end lost 7 bases, and 14 bases lay between the germline ends. The V gene's germline CDR1 is MDHEN and CDR2 SYDVKM.

J is TRBJ1-5 and V is TRBV6-1; D is possibly TRBD1 (6 bases). CDR1 and CDR2 from the germline V gene are MNHNS and SASEGT. V was trimmed by 2 bases and J by 6 bases, leaving 11 bases between them. The CDR3 is 14 residues long. CDR3 amino acids: CASSESGARQPQHF. The CDR3 DNA follows: TGTGCCAGCAGTGAATCAGGGGCGCGTCAGCCCCAGCATTTT.

This clonotype was found many times. The chain has TRBV20-1 and TRBJ2-7, with unresolved D. CDR3 length: 11 amino acids. From germline, CDR1 is DFQATT and CDR2 SNEGSKA (reference sequence). V lost 4 bases, J lost 1 base, and 5 bases lay in between. CDR3 loop: CSAMGSYEQYF. The CDR3 DNA reads as TGCAGTGCTATGGGGTCCTACGAGCAGTACTTC.

This clonotype was found a few times. The chain uses TRBV5-4 and TRBJ2-3; 8 bases are shared with TRBD2. V lost 5 bases to trimming and J lost 2 bases; unmatched junction nucleotides: 7. This CDR3 is 15 amino acids long. Germline CDR1 SGHNT, CDR2 YYREEE (reference sequence). CDR3 loop: CASRTRGAPTDTQYF. Here the CDR3 DNA reads TGTGCCAGCAGAACGCGGGGGGCACCCACAGATACGCAGTATTTT.

This clonotype was counted only a few times. The chain is built from TRBV20-1 and TRBJ2-5; D gene ambiguous. The CDR3 consists of 12 residues. The germline gives CDR1 DFQATT, CDR2 SNEGSKA (reference sequence). The V end lost 7 bases, the J end lost 2 bases, and 11 bases lay between the germline ends. The CDR3 DNA sequence: TGCAGTGTCCTGTACTCACAAGAGACCCAGTACTTC. It specifies CSVLYSQETQYF.

Only a few counts were recorded for this clonotype. V gene TRBV5-1 combines with J gene TRBJ2-7; TRBD1 agrees at 7 bases. Germline V gives CDR1 SGHRS, CDR2 YFSETQ. The CDR3 spans 15 residues. J was trimmed by 2 bases and V by 0 bases; bases with no gene match: 5. In nucleotides, the CDR3 is TGCGCCAGCAGCTTGGTACAGGGGAGCCCCTACGAGCAGTACTTC. Translated: CASSLVQGSPYEQYF.

In its sample, this clonotype was seen once. At one boundary the junction diverges from the germline segment, which might be a read error. This chain connects TRBV7-9 to TRBJ1-1, with a weak D call TRBD1 (5 bases). The CDR3 extends over 14 amino acids. Germline CDR1 and CDR2: SEHNR and FQNEAQ (reference sequence). CDR3: CASSEESGYTAAFF. The CDR3 DNA sequence: TGTGCCAGCAGTGAAGAGTCAGGGTACACTGCAGCTTTCTTT.

This clonotype was found many times. V is TRBV11-2 and J is TRBJ2-5; the match to TRBD2 covers 12 bases. The V and J ends lost 5 bases and 2 bases, in that order; junction bases with no gene match: 6. The CDR3 length is 16 residues. CDR1 and CDR2 (germline): SGHAT, FQNNGV. Here the CDR3 DNA reads TGTGCCAGCAGCCCCCCGGGACTAGCGGGTCAAGAGACCCAGTACTTC. Translated: CASSPPGLAGQETQYF.

This clonotype was detected only a few times. At one of its ends the junction is not consistent with the germline gene, which may arise from a read error. The CDR3 DNA reads as TGCAGTGCTAGAGACCTACTAGCGGGAGCTGACAATGAGCGGTTCTTC. This codes for CSARDLLAGADNERFF. The chain combines TRBV20-1 with TRBJ2-1; the match to TRBD2 covers 11 bases. This CDR3 spans 16 amino acids. Per the germline V gene, CDR1 is DFQATT and CDR2 is SNEGSKA (reference sequence).

There are a few counts of this clonotype. The chain combines TRBV20-1 with TRBJ2-5; a weak D match, TRBD2 (5 bases). The CDR3 totals 14 residues. V gave up 6 bases and J gave up 4 bases, with 18 bases separating them. Germline CDR1 DFQATT, CDR2 SNEGSKA (reference sequence). The CDR3 loop reads CSAQSAAAGETQYF. The DNA for the CDR3 is TGCAGTGCCCAATCAGCAGCGGCTGGAGAGACCCAGTACTTC.

V usage is TRBV12-3 or TRBV12-4 and J usage is TRBJ1-2; D may be TRBD1 (5 bases). The CDR3 totals 13 residues. V was pared by 5 bases and J by 4 bases, with 11 bases between. CDR3 nucleotides: TGTGCCAGCAGTCTGGGGGGAGGCTATGGCTACACCTTC. Translated, it gives CASSLGGGYGYTF.

CDR3 nucleotide sequence: TGTGCCAGCCGGGGGGCGAATGAAAAACTGTTTTTT. Translation gives CASRGANEKLFF. The chain joins TRBV5-5 to TRBJ1-4, with a weak D call TRBD1 (6 bases). Germline V gene sequence: CDR1 SGHKS, CDR2 YYEKEE (reference sequence). The CDR3 extends over 12 amino acids. The V end was cut by 7 bases, the J end by 5 bases, with 9 bases between.

The chain joins TRBV25-1 to TRBJ2-7; 7 nucleotides line up with TRBD1. With 4 bases clipped from V and 3 bases from J, the junction kept 6 bases outside the gene matches. The germline gives CDR1 MGHDK, CDR2 SYGVNS. The CDR3 runs 14 residues. CDR3 DNA: TGTGCCAGCAGTGGAGACAGGGCCCACTACGAGCAGTACTTC. Its translation: CASSGDRAHYEQYF.

With respect to this clonotype: With a much larger clone just one base away, this may be a read error. V gene TRBV12-3 or TRBV12-4 combines with J gene TRBJ2-1, with TRBD2 identical over 7 bases. This CDR3 region has 15 residues. Unmatched junction bases numbered 9, after V lost 4 bases and J lost 6 bases. CDR3 sequence reads: CASSWSSGNPNEQFF. The CDR3 DNA follows: TGTGCCAGCAGTTGGTCTAGCGGTAACCCCAATGAGCAGTTCTTC.

The gene calls are TRBV7-3 and TRBJ2-2, with 9 bases aligning to TRBD2. Unmatched junction bases numbered 3, after V lost 3 bases and J lost 4 bases. CDR3 length: 15 residues. Looked up from germline, CDR1 is SGHTA and CDR2 is FQGTGA. CDR3 in amino acids: CASSLGLARTGELFF. The DNA of the CDR3 is TGTGCCAGCAGCTTGGGACTAGCTCGCACCGGGGAGCTGTTTTTT.

The CDR3 bases are TGCGCCAGCAGCAACCAAGGCAACGAGCAGTACTTC. Translating gives CASSNQGNEQYF. The J gene is TRBJ2-7, the V gene TRBV5-1, with no clear D. Germline V lookup: CDR1 SGHRS, CDR2 YFSETQ. This CDR3 region has 12 residues. Deletions cut 4 bases from V and 5 bases from J, with 10 bases between.

This clonotype was counted between two and nine times. The CDR3 DNA reads as TGTGCCACCAGCAGCCGAGGGACTAGGGGAACTGATACGCAGTATTTT. It specifies CATSSRGTRGTDTQYF. The V call is TRBV15, the J call TRBJ2-3, with 8 positions matching TRBD2. Per the germline V gene, CDR1 is LNHNV and CDR2 is YYDKDF (reference sequence). The ends lost 3 bases at V and 6 bases at J; junction bases unmatched: 11. The length of the CDR3 is 16 residues.

Of note for this clonotype: The germline gene is not matched at one end of the junction; a read error may be the cause. Here the CDR3 reads CSVKAQGKPYEQCF. The CDR3 bases are TGCAGCGTGAAGGCACAGGGAAAACCCTACGAGCAGTGCTTC. V is TRBV29-1 and J is TRBJ2-7; tentatively, D is TRBD1 (6 bases). From germline, CDR1 is SQVTM and CDR2 ANQGSEA. The CDR3 has 14 residues.

This clonotype was observed many times. The rearrangement links TRBV12-3 or TRBV12-4 to TRBJ1-3; D perhaps matches TRBD1 (6 bases). V was cut by 2 bases and J by 0 bases, with 8 bases left in between. This CDR3 has 15 residues. The CDR3 sequence is CASSLTGSSGNTIYF. The CDR3 region has the DNA TGTGCCAGCAGTTTAACAGGGAGCTCTGGAAACACCATATATTTT.

This clonotype has a handful of counts. The conserved phenylalanine or tryptophan is not found at the CDR3 terminus, so this likely reflects a read error. The chain employs TRBV12-3 or TRBV12-4 and TRBJ2-5; D unclear. This CDR3 comprises 15 residues. V lost 3 bases to trimming and J lost 5 bases, with 16 bases between them. This CDR3 reads CASSLGREWKETQYL. The DNA of the CDR3 is TGTGCCAGCAGTTTGGGCCGAGAGTGGAAGGAGACCCAGTACCTC.

This clonotype turned up a few times. The rearrangement links TRBV27 to TRBJ2-5; 11 bases are a match to TRBD1. Germline CDR1 MNHEY, CDR2 SMNVEV (reference sequence). The J segment lost 0 bases and the V segment lost 4 bases, leaving 1 base of the junction unmatched. The CDR3 runs 15 residues. The CDR3 reads CASSWTGGDQETQYF. For the CDR3, the DNA is TGTGCCAGCAGTTGGACAGGGGGCGACCAAGAGACCCAGTACTTC.

This clonotype was counted between two and nine times. The CDR3 DNA is TGCAGTGCTAGTGGGGGCCACGCTAAAGAGACCCAGTACTTC. Its protein product is CSASGGHAKETQYF. This rearrangement joins TRBV20-1 to TRBJ2-5; tentative D call: TRBD1 (6 bases). V lost 3 bases and J lost 3, with 14 bases in between. This CDR3 is built from 14 residues. From germline, CDR1 is DFQATT and CDR2 SNEGSKA (reference sequence).

This clonotype was seen a handful of times. The V and J genes are TRBV3-1 and TRBJ2-5; D is unresolved. The CDR3 runs to 12 residues. V lost 5 bases and J 5 bases, leaving 9 bases between the germline ends. Germline CDR1 is LGHDT and CDR2 is YNNKEL (reference sequence). The chain's CDR3 is CASSARAETQYF. The DNA for the CDR3 is TGTGCCAGCAGCGCTAGAGCGGAGACCCAGTACTTC.